The 30 T cell receptor beta chains listed next were all sequenced from one sample in a study of T cell changes during pregnancy in multiple sclerosis (dated by TCRdb to about 2019). The library was built by means of the immunoSEQ multiplex PCR assay. TCRdb took over this immuneACCESS table, retaining in-frame rearrangements with V and J assigned. Such tables are incomplete; in checked studies, under half of the missing clones stem from an unresolved V gene, and the remainder is unexplained. A total of some 50,000 clones appear in this sample, approximately 95% of them only once. The ten largest clones represent 5.9% of the sample. The sequences come from CD8+ T cells from peripheral blood mononuclear cells, collected in the first trimester of pregnancy. These receptors were obtained from a female donor with multiple sclerosis, enrolled in a pregnancy study.

V is TRBV5-6 and J is TRBJ1-5; the D gene is possibly TRBD1 (6 bases). The CDR3 totals 18 residues. Between the trimmed V and J ends, which lost 0 bases and 0 bases, there was a span of 16 bases. Germline values: CDR1 SGHDT, CDR2 YYEEEE. Here the CDR3 reads CASSLGTTGLGSNQPQHF. Here the CDR3 DNA reads TGTGCCAGCAGCTTGGGGACAACAGGGCTTGGTAGCAATCAGCCCCAGCATTTT.

This clone rates as medium-sized (0.01 to 0.1%). The chain is built from TRBV9 and TRBJ1-1, with 9 bases identical to TRBD1. CDR3 length: 15 amino acids. Losses at the gene ends were 3 bases for V and 4 bases for J; bases not matched to a gene: 7. Germline values: CDR1 SGDLS, CDR2 YYNGEE. The CDR3 DNA sequence: TGTGCCAGCAGCGGACAACAGGGGGCGGGCACTGAAGCTTTCTTT. Encoded protein: CASSGQQGAGTEAFF. Full variable domain (remainder filled in from reference TRBV9 and TRBJ1-1): DSGVTQTPKHLITATGQRVTLRCSPRSGDLSVYWYQQSLDQGLQFLIQYYNGEERAKGNILERFSAQQFPDLHSELNLSSLELGDSALYFCASSGQQGAGTEAFFGQGTRLTVV.

V gene TRBV2 combines with J gene TRBJ2-3; a possible D gene is TRBD1 (6 bases). This CDR3 contains 15 residues. Deletions cut 7 bases from V and 2 bases from J, with 16 bases between. The V gene's germline CDR1 is SNHLY and CDR2 FYNNEI. CDR3 DNA sequence: TGTGCCAGCACTTCCACGACAGGAGACACAGATACGCAGTATTTT. It is translated as CASTSTTGDTDTQYF.

This chain connects TRBV4-3 to TRBJ2-5; D perhaps matches TRBD2 (7 bases). Germline CDR1 reads LGHNA; CDR2 reads YSLEER. The CDR3 length is 14 residues. The V gene lost 0 bases and the J gene lost 9 bases, with 14 bases spanning the gap. CDR3 coding DNA: TGCGCCAGCAGCCAAGATAGGGGGGGGCTGGCCCAGTACTTC. Translating gives CASSQDRGGLAQYF.

Worth noting for this clone: This sample includes further DNA sequences coding for the same CDR3. The chain recombines TRBV6-4 with TRBJ2-3, with TRBD1 matching 9 bases. Losses at the gene ends were 5 bases for V and 4 bases for J; bases not matched to a gene: 7. The CDR3 has 15 residues. CDR1 MRHNA and CDR2 SNTAGT come from the germline V gene. CDR3 nucleotides: TGTGCCAGCAGTCCCGGGACAGGGACCCCAGATACGCAGTATTTT. It yields the protein CASSPGTGTPDTQYF.

V is TRBV5-6 and J is TRBJ2-7; TRBD1 agrees at 8 bases. Per germline, CDR1 SGHDT and CDR2 YYEEEE. V lost 2 bases, J lost 6 bases, and 4 bases stayed unmatched. The CDR3 is made up of 13 amino acids. CDR3 in DNA: TGTGCCAGCAGCTTCGGACAGGGCGGCGAGCAGTACTTC. Its translation is CASSFGQGGEQYF.

The chain joins TRBV5-1 to TRBJ1-1; a weak D match, TRBD1 (5 bases). This CDR3 region has 12 residues. Germline CDR1 reads SGHRS; CDR2 reads YFSETQ. Trimming pared 4 bases from V and 1 base from J, leaving 5 bases between. CDR3 nucleotide sequence: TGCGCCAGCAGCACAGGGAACACTGAAGCTTTCTTT. Translation: CASSTGNTEAFF.

This chain uses TRBV27 with TRBJ2-3; possible D gene TRBD1, 6 bases. CDR1 is MNHEY and CDR2 is SMNVEV in the germline V gene (reference sequence). Trimming stripped 4 bases from V and 3 bases from J, with 17 bases between. CDR3 length: 16 amino acids. The CDR3 is CASSWAPGALTDTQYF. The CDR3 DNA reads as TGTGCCAGCAGTTGGGCCCCAGGGGCGCTTACAGATACGCAGTATTTT.

The chain carries TRBV29-1 and TRBJ2-1; TRBD2 matches 9 bases. CDR1 is SQVTM and CDR2 is ANQGSEA in the germline V gene. V lost 0 bases, J lost 2 bases, and 2 bases stayed unmatched. CDR3 size: 15 residues. CDR3 region: CSVEEGTSTYNEQFF. The CDR3 DNA sequence: TGCAGCGTTGAAGAGGGGACTAGCACCTACAATGAGCAGTTCTTC.

The rearrangement links TRBV18 to TRBJ1-5, with D maybe TRBD1 (5 bases). The CDR3 consists of 15 residues. V was clipped by 2 bases and J by 4 bases, with 12 bases between them. Germline assignment: CDR1 KGHSH and CDR2 LQKENI. The CDR3 sequence: CASSPDSRVNQPQHF. The DNA of the CDR3 is TGTGCCAGCTCACCAGATAGCAGGGTGAATCAGCCCCAGCATTTT.

The CDR3 sequence is CASSIQGTGANVLTF. In nucleotides, the CDR3 is TGTGCCAGCAGTATTCAGGGTACTGGGGCCAACGTCCTGACTTTC. The gene calls are TRBV6-1 and TRBJ2-6; D perhaps matches TRBD1 (5 bases). V was pared by 5 bases and J by 2 bases, with 10 bases between. This CDR3 is 15 amino acids long. CDR1 and CDR2 from the germline V gene are MNHNS and SASEGT.

The chain combines TRBV27 with TRBJ1-1; D is ambiguous. CDR1 is MNHEY and CDR2 is SMNVEV in the germline V gene (reference sequence). With 7 bases removed from V and 3 bases from J, the gap between germline ends came to 12 bases. CDR3 length equals 13 residues. The chain's CDR3 is CASTGLLDTEAFF. The CDR3, as DNA: TGTGCCAGCACAGGCCTACTGGACACTGAAGCTTTCTTT.

This chain links TRBV29-1 with TRBJ1-2, with TRBD1 identical over 8 bases. This CDR3 has 14 residues. Germline-derived CDR1 and CDR2 are SQVTM and ANQGSEA. The V gene end was trimmed by 1 base and the J gene end by 4 bases; junction bases not matched to a gene: 5. The CDR3 sequence: CSVEGRTGLYGYTF. The CDR3 region has the DNA TGCAGCGTTGAAGGTCGGACAGGGCTCTATGGCTACACCTTC. The complete variable domain, with remaining parts taken from reference TRBV29-1 and TRBJ1-2, reads SAVISQKPSRDICQRGTSLTIQCQVDSQVTMMFWYRQQPGQSLTLIATANQGSEATYESGFVIDKFPISRPNLTFSTLTVSNMSPEDSSIYLCSVEGRTGLYGYTFGSGTRLTVV.

This clone was observed once. The rearrangement uses TRBV30 and TRBJ2-7; perhaps TRBD2 as D (5 bases). Germline V CDR1 and CDR2: GTSNPN, SVGIG (reference sequence). The CDR3 consists of 13 residues. V was trimmed by 2 bases and J by 2 bases, leaving 10 bases between them. The CDR3 loop is CAWSPREAYEQYF. The DNA of the CDR3 is TGTGCCTGGAGTCCACGGGAAGCCTACGAGCAGTACTTC.

V is TRBV7-9 and J is TRBJ1-1, with TRBD1 identical over 9 bases. Germline V CDR1 and CDR2: SEHNR, FQNEAQ (reference sequence). J gave up 0 bases and V 1 base, and 0 bases lay outside the gene matches. This CDR3 contains 15 residues. This chain's CDR3 is CASSLGQGVNTEAFF. DNA of the CDR3: TGTGCCAGCAGCTTAGGACAGGGGGTGAACACTGAAGCTTTCTTT.

The genes are TRBV6-1 and TRBJ2-7; 7 bases align to TRBD1. Trimming removed 1 base from V and 2 bases from J; junction bases left unmatched: 2. The germline V gene encodes CDR1 MNHNS and CDR2 SASEGT. CDR3 length: 14 residues. In DNA, the CDR3 is TGTGCCAGCAGTGAAGGCCAGGGGGCCTACGAGCAGTACTTC. Protein product: CASSEGQGAYEQYF.

This chain connects TRBV4-1 to TRBJ2-7, with TRBD2 identical over 8 bases. The germline V gene has CDR1 MGHRA and CDR2 YSYEKL. V was pared by 0 bases and J by 2 bases, with 12 bases of the junction left unmatched. The CDR3 consists of 18 residues. The CDR3 reads CASSQDRPSGRFTYEQYF. The CDR3 DNA reads as TGCGCCAGCAGCCAAGATCGGCCCAGCGGGAGATTCACCTACGAGCAGTACTTC.

V gene TRBV7-9 combines with J gene TRBJ1-3, with 7 bases matching TRBD1. This CDR3 contains 16 residues. V dropped 5 bases and J dropped 0; count of bases not matched to a gene: 7. Germline V gives CDR1 SEHNR, CDR2 FQNEAQ (reference sequence). CDR3 DNA sequence: TGTGCCAGCAGCAACAACAGGGGTCTCTCTGGAAACACCATATATTTT. As protein: CASSNNRGLSGNTIYF.

This chain connects TRBV30 to TRBJ2-3; D is perhaps TRBD1 (6 bases). Trimming removed 3 bases from V and 5 bases from J, with 21 bases in between. The CDR3 totals 16 residues. Germline V CDR1 and CDR2: GTSNPN, SVGIG (reference sequence). The CDR3 DNA is TGTGCCTGGAGGAGACTGGGGGCTTCCGTGGGAGATACGCAGTATTTT. It yields the protein CAWRRLGASVGDTQYF.

The rearrangement uses TRBV19 and TRBJ1-2; perhaps TRBD1 as D (6 bases). CDR1 is LNHDA, CDR2 SQIVND, per germline (reference sequence). The V gene lost 10 bases and the J gene lost 5 bases, with 17 bases spanning the gap. CDR3 length: 13 residues. This chain's CDR3 is CATTVRDTYGYTF. The CDR3 DNA reads as TGTGCCACGACTGTCCGGGACACTTATGGCTACACCTTC.

V is TRBV15 and J is TRBJ2-6, with TRBD1 as a possible D gene (6 bases). Trimming stripped 6 bases from V and 0 bases from J, with 9 bases between. The CDR3 is 15 residues long. Germline-derived CDR1 and CDR2 are LNHNV and YYDKDF (reference sequence). In DNA, the CDR3 is TGTGCCACCAGTAACAGGGACTCTGGGGCCAACGTCCTGACTTTC. Residues: CATSNRDSGANVLTF.

The gene calls are TRBV27 and TRBJ2-1, with 9 bases matching TRBD2. CDR3 length equals 18 residues. Germline loops: CDR1 MNHEY, CDR2 SMNVEV (reference sequence). V gave up 5 bases and J gave up 0 bases; unmatched junction bases: 11. For the CDR3, the DNA is TGTGCCAGCAGTGGGGTAGGGCTAGCGGGGAGCTCCTACAATGAGCAGTTCTTC. It specifies CASSGVGLAGSSYNEQFF.

This rearrangement joins TRBV19 to TRBJ1-4; D remains ambiguous. V shed 9 bases and J shed 6 bases, with 11 bases lying between them. CDR1 and CDR2 (germline): LNHDA, SQIVND (reference sequence). The CDR3 totals 12 residues. This chain's CDR3 is CASRSGYEKLFF. The CDR3 bases are TGTGCCAGCAGGAGCGGTTATGAAAAACTGTTTTTT.

The rearrangement links TRBV27 to TRBJ1-4; TRBD1 agrees at 9 bases. Trimming removed 2 bases from V and 3 bases from J; junction bases left unmatched: 1. Germline V CDR1 and CDR2: MNHEY, SMNVEV (reference sequence). CDR3 length: 15 residues. The CDR3 loop is CASSLRDRANEKLFF. Here the CDR3 DNA reads TGTGCCAGCAGTTTACGGGACAGGGCTAATGAAAAACTGTTTTTT.

V and J are TRBV7-8 and TRBJ2-7; 9 positions agree with TRBD2. Germline lookup yields CDR1 SGHVS and CDR2 FQNEAQ. V dropped 3 bases and J dropped 2; count of bases not matched to a gene: 11. The CDR3 sequence is 17 residues long. CDR3 amino acids: CASSFRALAGVPYEQYF. CDR3 DNA sequence: TGTGCCAGCAGCTTCCGTGCTTTAGCGGGAGTCCCCTACGAGCAGTACTTC.

The gene calls are TRBV19 and TRBJ2-7, with 12 bases lining up with TRBD1. Germline trimming cut 3 bases from V and 3 bases from J; bases unmatched to any gene: 3. From germline, CDR1 is LNHDA and CDR2 SQIVND (reference sequence). The CDR3 extends over 15 amino acids. The CDR3 loop reads CASSMGTGGNYEQYF. CDR3 in DNA: TGTGCCAGTAGTATGGGGACAGGGGGCAACTACGAGCAGTACTTC.

This clone was detected once. The rearrangement joins TRBV28 to TRBJ2-4, with TRBD2 as a possible D gene (7 bases). Per germline, CDR1 MDHEN and CDR2 SYDVKM. The V gene lost 2 bases and the J gene lost 0 bases, with 23 bases spanning the gap. CDR3 length: 20 residues. In DNA, the CDR3 is TGTGCCAGCAGTTTAAGGGGGGGGACACCTCAATTTTTAGCCAAAAACATTCAGTACTTC. It is translated as CASSLRGGTPQFLAKNIQYF.

The rearrangement joins TRBV9 to TRBJ2-2; 7 positions match TRBD1. The J segment lost 6 bases and the V segment lost 0 bases, leaving 2 bases of the junction unmatched. Germline V CDR1 and CDR2: SGDLS, YYNGEE. The CDR3 sequence is 14 residues long. For the CDR3, the DNA is TGTGCCAGCAGCGTAGGTGACAGGGCCGGGGAGCTGTTTTTT. Translated, it gives CASSVGDRAGELFF.

The chain recombines TRBV6-6 with TRBJ2-5; D may be TRBD1 (6 bases). This CDR3 comprises 14 residues. Trimming removed 6 bases at V and 2 bases at J, with 13 bases between. Germline V gene sequence: CDR1 MNHNY, CDR2 SVGAGI (reference sequence). The CDR3 DNA is TGTGCCAGCAGACCCCGAGGGGGACAAGAGACCCAGTACTTC. Its protein product is CASRPRGGQETQYF.

V and J are TRBV9 and TRBJ2-1; 7 bases match TRBD1. V shed 4 bases, J shed 7 bases, and the junction held 11 bases outside the gene matches. Germline CDR1 is SGDLS and CDR2 is YYNGEE. This CDR3 contains 15 residues. This CDR3 is CASSQGDSLSNEQFF. The CDR3 nucleotides read TGTGCCAGCAGCCAGGGGGACAGTCTTTCAAATGAGCAGTTCTTC.